This is a list of T cell receptor beta chains from one sample in a study of blood T cell repertoires in COVID-19. Sequenced by immunoSEQ multiplex PCR; TCRdb stores in-frame clones only, minus some. This sample has approximately 54,000 clones, with approximately 90% found just once. What was sequenced was peripheral blood. The origin of the receptors is a woman in her thirties or forties with active COVID-19. The CDR3 runs from the conserved cysteine through the conserved F or W.

CSVDVPARSYGYTF,TRBV29-1,TRBJ1-2
CASSELVSGSPPEAFF,TRBV6-1,TRBJ1-1
CASGGGGMYEQYF,TRBV6-5,TRBJ2-7
CASSPPVRQRPEAFF,TRBV7-3,TRBJ1-1
CAISVGGASNQPQHF,TRBV10-3,TRBJ1-5
CAISNRVWSGYTF,TRBV10-3,TRBJ1-2
CSAPFSYEQYF,TRBV20-1,TRBJ2-7
CSASQSYGYTF,TRBV29-1,TRBJ1-2
CASSVTGVETQYF,TRBV9,TRBJ2-5
CASSGGDPGSNGYTF,TRBV2,TRBJ1-2
CASSQDRGQGQNEQFF,TRBV4-1,TRBJ2-1
CASKLDRGETQYF,TRBV2,TRBJ2-5
CASSRGGTGLTDTQYF,TRBV11-3,TRBJ2-3
CASSLNGQSTDTQYF,TRBV7-2,TRBJ2-3
CASETGDYTGELFF,TRBV5-1,TRBJ2-2
CASSYRGTNHNEQFF,TRBV6-5,TRBJ2-1
CASSQRTGTDYGYTF,TRBV7-2,TRBJ1-2
CASKTGRAKNIQYF,TRBV6-5,TRBJ2-4
CASSLAGTLGGDEQFF,TRBV5-1,TRBJ2-1
CASSLGRGGEQFF,TRBV11-2,TRBJ2-1
CASSYSRGTDTQYF,TRBV6-5,TRBJ2-3
CATSDGGVGADTQYF,TRBV24-1,TRBJ2-3
CASSSGGQGTNTGELFF,TRBV7-2,TRBJ2-2
CASSLTGTYNSPLHF,TRBV5-1,TRBJ1-6
CASSPARLAVEETQYF,TRBV3-1/TRBV3-2,TRBJ2-5
CASSPVAGGAYEQYF,TRBV5-4,TRBJ2-7
CASRRFAADTQYF,TRBV2,TRBJ2-3
CASSLAAKAGGPGAETQYF,TRBV7-6,TRBJ2-5
CASSESNPGLDAETQYF,TRBV10-2,TRBJ2-5
CASSLIPGGGYTF,TRBV12-3/TRBV12-4,TRBJ1-2
CASSDSSQGTSGNTIYF,TRBV6-4,TRBJ1-3
CASSYKTGAANQPQHF,TRBV6-2/TRBV6-3,TRBJ1-5
CASSPGRTIEKLFF,TRBV18,TRBJ1-4
CASSLEWGEDEQFF,TRBV7-2,TRBJ2-1
CASSPRTFSGDTEAFF,TRBV19,TRBJ1-1
CASRLAGGYNEQFF,TRBV10-3,TRBJ2-1
CASAGTSNYGYTF,TRBV2,TRBJ1-2
CASSQDNRQGAYEQYF,TRBV3-1/TRBV3-2,TRBJ2-7
CASRPGHMNTEAFF,TRBV6-5,TRBJ1-1
CASSLSGRLSGANVLTF,TRBV7-9,TRBJ2-6
CASSELAGATGELFF,TRBV2,TRBJ2-2
CASSAVGATNEKLFF,TRBV9,TRBJ1-4
CASSLGQRDTEAFF,TRBV4-2,TRBJ1-1
CAWSQVNYGYTF,TRBV30,TRBJ1-2
CATLVGLADTGELFF,TRBV19,TRBJ2-2
CASSLEMSTEAFF,TRBV5-1,TRBJ1-1
CASSLAGYYGYTF,TRBV12-3/TRBV12-4,TRBJ1-2
CASSGQQTGNTIYF,TRBV19,TRBJ1-3